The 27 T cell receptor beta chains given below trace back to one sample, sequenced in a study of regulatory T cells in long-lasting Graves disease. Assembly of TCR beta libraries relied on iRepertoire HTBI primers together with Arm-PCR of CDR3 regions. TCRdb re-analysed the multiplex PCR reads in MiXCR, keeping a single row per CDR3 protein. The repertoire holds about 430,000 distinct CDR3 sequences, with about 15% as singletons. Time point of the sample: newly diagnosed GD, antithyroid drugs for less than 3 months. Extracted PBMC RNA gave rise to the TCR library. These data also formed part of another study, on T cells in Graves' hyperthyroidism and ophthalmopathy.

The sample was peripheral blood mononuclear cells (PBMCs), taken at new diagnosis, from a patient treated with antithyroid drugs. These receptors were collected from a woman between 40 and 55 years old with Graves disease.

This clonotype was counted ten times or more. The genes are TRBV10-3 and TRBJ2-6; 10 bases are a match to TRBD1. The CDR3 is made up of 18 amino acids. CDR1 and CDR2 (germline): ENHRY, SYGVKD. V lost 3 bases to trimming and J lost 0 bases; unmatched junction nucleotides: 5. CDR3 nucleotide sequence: TGTGCCATCAGTGAAGGGGGACAGGGGAGCTCTGGGGCCAACGTCCTGACTTTC. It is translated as CAISEGGQGSSGANVLTF.

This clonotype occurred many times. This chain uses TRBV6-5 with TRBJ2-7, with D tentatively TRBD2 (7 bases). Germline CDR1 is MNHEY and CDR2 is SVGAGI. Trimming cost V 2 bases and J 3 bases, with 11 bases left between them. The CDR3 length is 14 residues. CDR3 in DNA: TGTGCCAGCAGTTACGGGGGGGGGCTCTACGAGCAGTACTTC. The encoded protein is CASSYGGGLYEQYF.

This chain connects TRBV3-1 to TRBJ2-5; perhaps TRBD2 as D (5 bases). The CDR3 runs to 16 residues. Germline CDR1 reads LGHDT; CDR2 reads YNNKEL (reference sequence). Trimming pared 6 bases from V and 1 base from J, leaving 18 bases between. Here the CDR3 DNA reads TGTGCCAGCAGTACACAACAAAAGCGGTCCCAAGAGACCCAGTACTTC. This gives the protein CASSTQQKRSQETQYF.

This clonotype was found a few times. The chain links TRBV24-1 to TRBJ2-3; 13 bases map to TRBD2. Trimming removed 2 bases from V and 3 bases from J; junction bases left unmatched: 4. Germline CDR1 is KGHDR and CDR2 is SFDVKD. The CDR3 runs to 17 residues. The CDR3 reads CATSDSLGLAGTDTQYF. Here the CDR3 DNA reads TGTGCCACCAGTGATTCCTTGGGACTAGCGGGAACAGATACGCAGTATTTT.

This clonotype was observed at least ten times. The DNA for the CDR3 is TGCTCCGTGTTAATCTCTGGGGCCAACGTCCTGACTTTC. Translating it yields CSVLISGANVLTF. The V and J genes are TRBV29-1 and TRBJ2-6; D is uncertain. Germline-derived CDR1 and CDR2 are SQVTM and ANQGSEA. The CDR3 is made up of 13 amino acids.

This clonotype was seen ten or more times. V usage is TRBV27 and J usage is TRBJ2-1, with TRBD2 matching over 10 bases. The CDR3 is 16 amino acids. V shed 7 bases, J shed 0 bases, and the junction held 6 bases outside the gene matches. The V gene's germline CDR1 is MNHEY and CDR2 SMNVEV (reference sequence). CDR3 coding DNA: TGTGCCAGCAAAGAAGCGGGAGGGTCCTCCTACAATGAGCAGTTCTTC. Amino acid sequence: CASKEAGGSSYNEQFF.

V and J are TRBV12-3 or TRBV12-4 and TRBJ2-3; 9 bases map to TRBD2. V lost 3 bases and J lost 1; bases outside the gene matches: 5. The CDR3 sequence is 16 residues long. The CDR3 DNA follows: TGTGCCAGCAGTTTCGGGACTAGCAGCCGCACAGATACGCAGTATTTT. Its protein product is CASSFGTSSRTDTQYF.

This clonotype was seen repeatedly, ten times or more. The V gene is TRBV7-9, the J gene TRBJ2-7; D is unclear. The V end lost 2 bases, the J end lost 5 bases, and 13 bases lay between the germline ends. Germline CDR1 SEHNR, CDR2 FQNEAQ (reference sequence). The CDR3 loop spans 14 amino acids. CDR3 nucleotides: TGTGCCAGCAGCTTATTCGCCCCCCAGCACGAGCAGTACTTC. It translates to CASSLFAPQHEQYF. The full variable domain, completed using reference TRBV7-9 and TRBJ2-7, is DTGVSQNPRHKITKRGQNVTFRCDPISEHNRLYWYRQTLGQGPEFLTYFQNEAQLEKSRLLSDRFSAERPKGSFSTLEIQRTEQGDSAMYLCASSLFAPQHEQYFGPGTRLTVT.

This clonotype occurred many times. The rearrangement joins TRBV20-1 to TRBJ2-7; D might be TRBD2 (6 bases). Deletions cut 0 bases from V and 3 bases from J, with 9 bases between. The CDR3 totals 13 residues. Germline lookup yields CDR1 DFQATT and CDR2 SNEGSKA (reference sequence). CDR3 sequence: CSARDRGNYEQYF. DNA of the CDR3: TGCAGTGCTAGAGATCGCGGGAACTACGAGCAGTACTTC.

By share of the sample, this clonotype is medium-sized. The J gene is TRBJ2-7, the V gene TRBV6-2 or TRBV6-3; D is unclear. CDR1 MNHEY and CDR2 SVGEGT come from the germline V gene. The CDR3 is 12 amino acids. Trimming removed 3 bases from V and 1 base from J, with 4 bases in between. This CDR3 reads CASSYNSYEQYF. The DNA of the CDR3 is TGTGCCAGCAGTTATAATTCCTACGAGCAGTACTTC.

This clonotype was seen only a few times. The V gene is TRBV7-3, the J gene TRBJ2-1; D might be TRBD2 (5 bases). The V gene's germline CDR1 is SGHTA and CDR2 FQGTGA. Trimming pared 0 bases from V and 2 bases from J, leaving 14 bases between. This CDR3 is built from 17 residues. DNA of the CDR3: TGTGCCAGCAGCTTAACAACGGGAAGGGAACCCTACAATGAGCAGTTCTTC. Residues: CASSLTTGREPYNEQFF.

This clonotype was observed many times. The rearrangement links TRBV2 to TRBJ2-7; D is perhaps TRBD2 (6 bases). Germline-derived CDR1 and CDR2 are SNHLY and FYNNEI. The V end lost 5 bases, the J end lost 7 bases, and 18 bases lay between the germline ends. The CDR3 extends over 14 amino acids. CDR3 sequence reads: CASSLVQAGVEQYF. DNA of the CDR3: TGTGCCAGCAGTCTAGTACAAGCGGGTGTTGAGCAGTACTTC.

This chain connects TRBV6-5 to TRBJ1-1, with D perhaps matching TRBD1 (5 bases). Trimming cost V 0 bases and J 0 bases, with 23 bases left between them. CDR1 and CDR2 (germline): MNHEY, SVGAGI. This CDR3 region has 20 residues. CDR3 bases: TGTGCCAGCAGTTACTCGATGGGCACGGCAGGGCGAGGCATGAACACTGAAGCTTTCTTT. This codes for CASSYSMGTAGRGMNTEAFF.

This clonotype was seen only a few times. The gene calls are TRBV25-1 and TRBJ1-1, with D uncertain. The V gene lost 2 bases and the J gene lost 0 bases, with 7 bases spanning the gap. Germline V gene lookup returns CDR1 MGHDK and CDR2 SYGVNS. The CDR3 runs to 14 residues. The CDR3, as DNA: TGTGCCAGCAGTGAAAGTCTCCTGAACACTGAAGCTTTCTTT. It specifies CASSESLLNTEAFF.

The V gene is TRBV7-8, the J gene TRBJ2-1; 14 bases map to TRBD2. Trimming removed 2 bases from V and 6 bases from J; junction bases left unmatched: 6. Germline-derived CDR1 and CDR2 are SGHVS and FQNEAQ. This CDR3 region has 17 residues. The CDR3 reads CASSLTGTSGSPNEQFF. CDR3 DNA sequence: TGTGCCAGCAGCTTAACGGGGACTAGCGGGAGTCCCAATGAGCAGTTCTTC.

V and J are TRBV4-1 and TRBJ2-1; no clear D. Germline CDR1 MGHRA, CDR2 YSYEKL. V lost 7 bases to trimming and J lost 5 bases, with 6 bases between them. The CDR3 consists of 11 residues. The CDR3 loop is CASTSDNEQFF. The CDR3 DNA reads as TGCGCCAGCACCTCGGACAATGAGCAGTTCTTC.

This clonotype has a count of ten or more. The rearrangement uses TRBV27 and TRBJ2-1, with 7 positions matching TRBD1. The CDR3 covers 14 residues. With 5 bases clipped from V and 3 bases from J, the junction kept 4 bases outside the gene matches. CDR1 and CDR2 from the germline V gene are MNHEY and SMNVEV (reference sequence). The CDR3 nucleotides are TGTGCCAGCAGTCCTACAGGGGTCTACAATGAGCAGTTCTTC. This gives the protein CASSPTGVYNEQFF.

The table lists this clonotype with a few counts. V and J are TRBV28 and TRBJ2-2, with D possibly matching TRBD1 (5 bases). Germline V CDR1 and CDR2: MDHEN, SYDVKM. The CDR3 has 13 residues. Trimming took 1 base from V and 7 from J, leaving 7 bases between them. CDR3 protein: CASSLYRNGELFF. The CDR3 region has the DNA TGTGCCAGCAGTTTATACAGGAACGGGGAGCTGTTTTTT. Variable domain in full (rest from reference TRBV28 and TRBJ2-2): DVKVTQSSRYLVKRTGEKVFLECVQDMDHENMFWYRQDPGLGLRLIYFSYDVKMKEKGDIPEGYSVSREKKERFSLILESASTNQTSMYLCASSLYRNGELFFGEGSRLTVL.

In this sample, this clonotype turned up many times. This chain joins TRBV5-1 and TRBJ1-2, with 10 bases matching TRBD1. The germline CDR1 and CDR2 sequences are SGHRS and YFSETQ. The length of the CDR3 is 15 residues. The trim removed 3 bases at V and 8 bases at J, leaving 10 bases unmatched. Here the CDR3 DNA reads TGCGCCAGCAGCTCGGAGGCCGGGACAGGGGTCGGCTACACCTTC. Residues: CASSSEAGTGVGYTF.

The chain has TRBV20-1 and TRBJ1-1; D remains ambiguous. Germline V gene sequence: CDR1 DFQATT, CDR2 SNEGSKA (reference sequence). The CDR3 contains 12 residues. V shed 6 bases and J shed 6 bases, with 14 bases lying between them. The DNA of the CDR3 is TGCAGTGCCCCGGGCTCAGGCGCTGAAGCTTTCTTT. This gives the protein CSAPGSGAEAFF.

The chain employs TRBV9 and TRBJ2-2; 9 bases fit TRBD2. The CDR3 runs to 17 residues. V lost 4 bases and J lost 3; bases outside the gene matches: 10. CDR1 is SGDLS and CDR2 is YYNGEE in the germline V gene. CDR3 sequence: CASSSPLAGGDTGELFF. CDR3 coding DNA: TGTGCCAGCAGCTCCCCTCTGGCGGGAGGGGACACCGGGGAGCTGTTTTTT.

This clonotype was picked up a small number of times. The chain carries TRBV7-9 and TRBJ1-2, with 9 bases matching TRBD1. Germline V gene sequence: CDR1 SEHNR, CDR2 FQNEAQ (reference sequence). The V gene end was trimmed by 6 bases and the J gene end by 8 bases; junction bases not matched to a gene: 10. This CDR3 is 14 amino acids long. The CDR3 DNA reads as TGTGCCAGCAGTCTACCGGGACAGGGTGAAGGCTACACCTTC. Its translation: CASSLPGQGEGYTF.

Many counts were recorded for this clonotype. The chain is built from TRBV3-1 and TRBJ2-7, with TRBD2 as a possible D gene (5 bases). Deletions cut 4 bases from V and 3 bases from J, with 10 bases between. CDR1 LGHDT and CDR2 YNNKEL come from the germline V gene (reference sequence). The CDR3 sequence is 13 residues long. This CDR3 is CASSRGSLYEQYF. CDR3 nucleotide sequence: TGTGCCAGCAGCCGAGGGAGTCTCTACGAGCAGTACTTC.

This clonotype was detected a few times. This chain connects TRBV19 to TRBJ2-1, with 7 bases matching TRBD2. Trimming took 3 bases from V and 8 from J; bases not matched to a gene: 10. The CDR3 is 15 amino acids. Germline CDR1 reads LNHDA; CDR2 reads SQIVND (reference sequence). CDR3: CASSIVQGGLDEQFF. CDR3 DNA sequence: TGTGCCAGTAGTATCGTTCAGGGAGGGCTGGATGAGCAGTTCTTC.

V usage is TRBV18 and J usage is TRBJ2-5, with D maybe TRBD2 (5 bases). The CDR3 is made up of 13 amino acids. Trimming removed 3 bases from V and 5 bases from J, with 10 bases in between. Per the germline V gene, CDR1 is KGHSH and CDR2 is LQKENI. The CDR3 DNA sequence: TGTGCCAGCTCACCGGGAGAACGGGAGACCCAGTACTTC. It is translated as CASSPGERETQYF.

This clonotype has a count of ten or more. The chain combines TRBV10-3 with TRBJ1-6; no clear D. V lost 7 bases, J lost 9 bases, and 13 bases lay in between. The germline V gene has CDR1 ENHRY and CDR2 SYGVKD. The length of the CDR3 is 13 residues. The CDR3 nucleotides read TGTGCCATCAAGGAGGGAGAATTTTCACCCCTCCACTTT. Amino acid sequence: CAIKEGEFSPLHF.

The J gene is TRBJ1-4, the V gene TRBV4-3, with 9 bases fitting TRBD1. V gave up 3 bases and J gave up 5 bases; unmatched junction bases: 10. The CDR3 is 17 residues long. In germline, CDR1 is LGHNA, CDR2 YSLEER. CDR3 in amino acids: CASSQATGGAGNEKLFF. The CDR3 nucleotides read TGCGCCAGCAGCCAGGCTACAGGGGGCGCGGGGAATGAAAAACTGTTTTTT.